This T cell receptor (beta chain) stems from a study of T-cell memory formation after mild COVID-19. A few counts support this clonotype. The antigen remains undetermined. Findings of the study overall: Pre-infection memory showed some responding clones, and this suggested that cross-reactive memory joined. Later expanders leaned toward CD4+, whereas clones contracting from day 15 to 85 were balanced CD4/CD8.

5'RACE with constant-segment primers yielded barcoded, UMI-tagged TCR alpha and TCR beta cDNA libraries. Each CDR3 protein gets one entry after TCRdb re-called the 5' RACE reads with MiXCR. The sample has a few hundred thousand distinct CDR3 sequences, around 15% seen once; the top ten hold roughly 23%. Sample: PBMCs or a T cell subset sorted from them (not recorded which). This TCR was recovered from a man younger than 35 who had mild COVID-19 (a few samples of this study predate the infection). Cell type and time point are not known.

This chain's CDR3 is CSARDGRSGNTIYF. CDR3 bases: TGCAGTGCACGGGACGGTCGCTCTGGAAACACCATATATTTT. The J gene is TRBJ1-3, the V gene TRBV20-1, with D maybe TRBD1 (5 bases). Germline assignment: CDR1 DFQATT and CDR2 SNEGSKA (reference sequence). The V end was cut by 6 bases, the J end by 0 bases, with 12 bases between. This CDR3 has 14 residues.